This T cell receptor (beta chain) stems from a study of blood T cells in healthy people across ages (dated by TCRdb to the mid-2010s). Broadly, across the study: Template switching captured roughly one uniquely barcoded TCR beta cDNA molecule per two T cells in model experiments. Age-related changes in TCR beta repertoire diversity were measured in the study by deep sequencing normalized with unique cDNA molecular identifiers. Four age groups were formed from the donors: young (average 16 years), middle-aged (around 37), aged (around 68) and long-lived (less than 85). To avoid experimental bias, donors of different ages were randomly spread across the sequencing lanes. For two donors (one aged 18 to 30 and one aged 80 or older), the study analyzed two additional independent replicas of 1 million unique cDNA reads from the same blood draw.

The library was obtained by 5' RACE. TCRdb names Illumina HiSeq 2500 as the instrument used. The second PCR ran for roughly 7 to 11 cycles and used a J-beta primer mix along with a sample-barcoded 5' primer. A template-switch 5' adaptor carrying 12 random nucleotides introduced a unique molecular identifier onto each TCR beta cDNA molecule. Each sample yielded at least 3 million CDR3-containing paired-end reads. First-strand cDNA synthesis was performed from all RNA using the Mint cDNA synthesis kit, with priming by a TRBC-specific oligonucleotide. After uracil-DNA glycosylase treatment, a first 18-cycle PCR used universal primers M1SS and BC2_uni_R on all cDNA. Per the original workflow: Each sample was normalized by randomly selecting 1 million high-quality reads, each carrying a distinct molecular identifier. Reads with shared molecular identifiers were discarded instead of being binned into consensus sequences. CDR3 identification, clonotype clustering and error correction used MiTCR with a Q25 quality threshold and the strictest error-elimination algorithm. A nonparametric unseen species model using Euler transformation provided a lower-bound estimate of total TCR beta diversity. The raw public data were reprocessed by TCRdb itself: fastp quality trimming at Q25, MiXCR clonotype calling, in-frame beta chains only. Merged by CDR3 protein, the rows form single entries marked with the most common genes and DNA. The V and J calls, along with clone size, are taken from TCRdb and not from the paper's own processing. This sample lists approximately 940,000 distinct CDR3 sequences; roughly 52% were detected once. Around 15% of the sample is taken by the ten largest.

This clonotype showed up many times. It lacks a known antigen. Base qualities are not provided; no much larger clone lies one nucleotide away. The full study reports these points: Observed TCR beta diversity per million T cells fell roughly linearly with age, and a significant reduction was already apparent by age roughly 40. Compared with the aged group, more naive CD4+ T cells, fewer expanded clones and increased TCR diversity were shown by the long-lived group, suggesting age selection. The percentage of naive T cells measured by flow cytometry correlated strongly with observed TCR beta diversity. Because profiling used bulk unsorted PBMCs, naive and antigen-experienced compartments could not be compared conclusively. Estimates of total diversity from one million sequenced T cells were regarded as lower bounds and underestimates. The CMV infection status of donors was not known, potentially confounding age-related changes in expanded clonotypes.

Donors were roughly 40 systemically healthy Caucasian individuals from Russia aged roughly 6 to 95 years. Each donor gave about 9.7 milliliters of peripheral blood, drawn into EDTA-treated Vacutainer tubes. Ficoll-Paque density-gradient centrifugation was used to isolate PBMCs, with at least 6 million obtained per sample. Total RNA was extracted from PBMCs with Trizol reagent, with at least 5 micrograms obtained per sample. The percentages of naive CD45RAhigh/CD27high T cells were determined by flow cytometry on a PBMC aliquot from every donor. V is reduced by 4 bases and J by 0 bases, leaving a spacing of 11 bases between them. CDR1 and CDR2 (SGHNT, YYREEE) derive from the germline V gene (reference sequence). The CDR3 goes from the cysteine to the phenylalanine over 14 residues. The read is trimmed to its CDR3 DNA, 42 bases read in frame from base 1.

The source is a man aged 30 to 45 in good health. The chain couples TRBV5-4 to TRBJ2-7; the D gene is perhaps TRBD2, on 5 matching bases. The source material was blood. The base sequence is TGTGCCAGCAGCCCCGAGGGAGACTCCTACGAGCAGTACTTC. It is translated as CASSPEGDSYEQYF. The full variable domain, completed from the reference TRBV5-4 and TRBJ2-7 proteins outside the CDR3, reads ETGVTQSPTHLIKTRGQQVTLRCSSQSGHNTVSWYQQALGQGPQFIFQYYREEENGRGNFPPRFSGLQFPNYSSELNVNALELDDSALYLCASSPEGDSYEQYFGPGTRLTVT.